Listed here is a single TCR beta chain. The identical CDR3 is also encoded by other nucleotide sequences in the sample. This record comes from a study of shared clonotypes between healthy human individuals. Study summary: Every donor yielded three CD4 naive, three CD4 memory, two CD8 naive and one CD8 memory plate.

Assay runs were performed at deep level. Measured with immunoSEQ multiplex PCR; TCRdb has only the in-frame clones, and not every one. The sample lists about 990,000 clones, approximately 78% occurring once. The study enrolled healthy HIV-negative adults without recent acute infections or vaccinations as donors. CDR3 size: 13 residues. CDR1 and CDR2 from the germline V gene are SGHAT and FQNNGV. Trimming took off 5 bases at V and 4 bases at J, with 11 bases between the two ends. This clonotype originated in a man aged 18 to 29 in good health. Some clones in this sample may be carry-over from other donors' samples. V usage is TRBV11-2 and J usage is TRBJ1-1, with D possibly matching TRBD1 (5 bases). The specimen sequenced was memory CD4+ T cells from PBMCs. Subset reported: CD45RA-negative fraction. CDR3 DNA sequence: TGTGCCAGCAGCCTAGGGGTCTCCACTGAAGCTTTCTTT. It codes for CASSLGVSTEAFF.